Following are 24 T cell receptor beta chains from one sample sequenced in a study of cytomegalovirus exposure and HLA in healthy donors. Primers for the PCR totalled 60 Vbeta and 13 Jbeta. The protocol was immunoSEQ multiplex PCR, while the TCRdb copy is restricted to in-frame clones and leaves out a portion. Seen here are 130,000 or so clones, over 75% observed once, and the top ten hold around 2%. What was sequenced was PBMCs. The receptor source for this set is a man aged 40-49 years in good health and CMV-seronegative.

The CDR3 region is CASSPGTTQAYEQYF. In DNA, the CDR3 is TGCGCCAGCAGCCCGGGGACTACCCAAGCCTACGAGCAGTACTTC. This chain connects TRBV5-1 to TRBJ2-5, with 7 bases fitting TRBD2. TRBJ2-7 explains the end of the DNA better; the J call may be wrong. The CDR3 covers 15 residues. Germline lookup yields CDR1 SGHRS and CDR2 YFSETQ.

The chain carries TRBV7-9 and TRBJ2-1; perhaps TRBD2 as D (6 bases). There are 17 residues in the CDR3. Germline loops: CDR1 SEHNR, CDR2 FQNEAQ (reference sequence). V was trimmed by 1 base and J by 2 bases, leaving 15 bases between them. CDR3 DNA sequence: TGTGCCAGCAGCTTAGGGGCCGGGAGAGGGACCTACAATGAGCAGTTCTTC. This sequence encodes CASSLGAGRGTYNEQFF. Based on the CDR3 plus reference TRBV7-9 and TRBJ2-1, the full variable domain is DTGVSQNPRHKITKRGQNVTFRCDPISEHNRLYWYRQTLGQGPEFLTYFQNEAQLEKSRLLSDRFSAERPKGSFSTLEIQRTEQGDSAMYLCASSLGAGRGTYNEQFFGPGTRLTVL.

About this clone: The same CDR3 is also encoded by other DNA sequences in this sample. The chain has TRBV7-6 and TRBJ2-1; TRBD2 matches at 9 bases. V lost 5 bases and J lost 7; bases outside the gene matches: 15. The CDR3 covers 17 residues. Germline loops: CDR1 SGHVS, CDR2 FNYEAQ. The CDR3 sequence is CASSHGGGRARLNEQFF. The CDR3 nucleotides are TGTGCCAGCAGCCATGGGGGCGGGAGGGCGCGGTTGAATGAGCAGTTCTTC.

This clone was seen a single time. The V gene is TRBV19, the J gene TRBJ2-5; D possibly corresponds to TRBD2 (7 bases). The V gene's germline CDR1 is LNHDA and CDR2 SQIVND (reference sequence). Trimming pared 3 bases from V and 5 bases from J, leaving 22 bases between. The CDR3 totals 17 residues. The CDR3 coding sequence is TGTGCCAGTAGTATTCGGGGTTGGGGGGGGGCCAGGGAGACCCAGTACTTC. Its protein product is CASSIRGWGGARETQYF. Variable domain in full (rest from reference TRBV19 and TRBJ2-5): DGGITQSPKYLFRKEGQNVTLSCEQNLNHDAMYWYRQDPGQGLRLIYYSQIVNDFQKGDIAEGYSVSREKKESFPLTVTSAQKNPTAFYLCASSIRGWGGARETQYFGPGTRLLVL.

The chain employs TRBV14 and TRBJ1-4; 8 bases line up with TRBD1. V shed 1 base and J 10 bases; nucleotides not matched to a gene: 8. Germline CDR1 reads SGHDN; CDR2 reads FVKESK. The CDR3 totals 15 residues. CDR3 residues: CASSQATGGVGKLFF. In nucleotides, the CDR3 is TGTGCCAGCAGCCAAGCAACAGGGGGAGTCGGAAAACTGTTTTTT. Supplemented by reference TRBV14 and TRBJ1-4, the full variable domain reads EAGVTQFPSHSVIEKGQTVTLRCDPISGHDNLYWYRRVMGKEIKFLLHFVKESKQDESGMPNNRFLAERTGGTYSTLKVQPAELEDSGVYFCASSQATGGVGKLFFGSGTQLSVL.

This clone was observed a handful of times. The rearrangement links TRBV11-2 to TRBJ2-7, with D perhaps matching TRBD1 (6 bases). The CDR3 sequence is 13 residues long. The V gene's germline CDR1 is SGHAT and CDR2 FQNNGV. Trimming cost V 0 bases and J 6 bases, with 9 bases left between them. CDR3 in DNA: TGTGCCAGCAGCTTAGACCGGACAGCCGAGCAGTACTTC. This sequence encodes CASSLDRTAEQYF.

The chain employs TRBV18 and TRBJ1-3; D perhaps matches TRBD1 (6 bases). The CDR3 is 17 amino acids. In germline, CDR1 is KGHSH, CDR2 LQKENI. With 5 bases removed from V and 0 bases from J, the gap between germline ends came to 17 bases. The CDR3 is CASSGMKGHSSGNTIYF. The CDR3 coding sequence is TGTGCCAGCTCAGGGATGAAGGGACACTCCTCTGGAAACACCATATATTTT. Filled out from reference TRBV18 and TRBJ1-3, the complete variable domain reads NAGVMQNPRHLVRRRGQEARLRCSPMKGHSHVYWYRQLPEEGLKFMVYLQKENIIDESGMPKERFSAEFPKEGPSILRIQQVVRGDSAAYFCASSGMKGHSSGNTIYFGEGSWLTVV.

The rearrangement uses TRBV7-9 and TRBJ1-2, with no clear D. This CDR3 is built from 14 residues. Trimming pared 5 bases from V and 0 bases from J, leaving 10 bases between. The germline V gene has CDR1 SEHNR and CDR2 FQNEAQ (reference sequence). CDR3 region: CASSARVPNYGYTF. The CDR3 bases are TGTGCCAGCAGCGCCCGGGTTCCTAACTATGGCTACACCTTC.

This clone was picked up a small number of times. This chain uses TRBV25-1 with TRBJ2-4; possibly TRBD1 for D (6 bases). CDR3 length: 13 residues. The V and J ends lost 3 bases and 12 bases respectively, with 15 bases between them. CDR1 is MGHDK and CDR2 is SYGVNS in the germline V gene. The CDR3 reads CASSEGALGSQYF. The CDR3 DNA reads TGTGCCAGCAGTGAGGGGGCGTTGGGCAGTCAGTACTTC.

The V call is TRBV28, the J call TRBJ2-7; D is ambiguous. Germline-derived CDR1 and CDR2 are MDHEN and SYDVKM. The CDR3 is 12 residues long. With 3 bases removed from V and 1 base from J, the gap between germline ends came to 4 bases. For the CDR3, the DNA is TGTGCCAGCAGTTTTAAATCCTACGAGCAGTACTTC. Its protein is CASSFKSYEQYF.

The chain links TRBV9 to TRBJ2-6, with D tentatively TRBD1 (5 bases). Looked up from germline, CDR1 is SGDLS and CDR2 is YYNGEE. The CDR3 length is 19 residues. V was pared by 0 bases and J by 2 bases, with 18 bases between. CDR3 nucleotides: TGTGCCAGCAGCGTAGATCCAGGGCCTAACTTCCCTGGGGCCAACGTCCTGACTTTC. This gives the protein CASSVDPGPNFPGANVLTF.

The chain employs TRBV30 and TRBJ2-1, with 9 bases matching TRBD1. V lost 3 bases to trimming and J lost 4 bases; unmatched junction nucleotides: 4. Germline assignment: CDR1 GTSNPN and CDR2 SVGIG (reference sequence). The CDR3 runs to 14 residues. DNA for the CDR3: TGTGCCTGGAGGGGGACAGGGTCATACAATGAGCAGTTCTTC. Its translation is CAWRGTGSYNEQFF.

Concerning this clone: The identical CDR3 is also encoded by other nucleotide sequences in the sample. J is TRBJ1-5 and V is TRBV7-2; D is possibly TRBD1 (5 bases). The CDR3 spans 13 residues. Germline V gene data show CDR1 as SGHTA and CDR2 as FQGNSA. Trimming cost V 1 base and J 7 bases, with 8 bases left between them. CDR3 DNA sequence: TGTGCCAGCAGCTTAGATAGGGGACAGCCCCAGCATTTT. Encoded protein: CASSLDRGQPQHF.

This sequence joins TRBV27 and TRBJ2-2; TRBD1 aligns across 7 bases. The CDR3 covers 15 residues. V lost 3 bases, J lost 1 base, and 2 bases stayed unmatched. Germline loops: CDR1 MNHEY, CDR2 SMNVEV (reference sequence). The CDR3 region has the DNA TGTGCCAGCAGTTTCCGACAGGGGAACACCGGGGAGCTGTTTTTT. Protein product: CASSFRQGNTGELFF.

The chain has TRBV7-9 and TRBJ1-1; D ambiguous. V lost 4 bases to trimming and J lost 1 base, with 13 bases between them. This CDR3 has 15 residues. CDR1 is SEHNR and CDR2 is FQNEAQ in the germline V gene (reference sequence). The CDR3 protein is CASSSGLHGNTEAFF. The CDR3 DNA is TGTGCCAGCAGCTCAGGACTGCATGGGAACACTGAAGCTTTCTTT.

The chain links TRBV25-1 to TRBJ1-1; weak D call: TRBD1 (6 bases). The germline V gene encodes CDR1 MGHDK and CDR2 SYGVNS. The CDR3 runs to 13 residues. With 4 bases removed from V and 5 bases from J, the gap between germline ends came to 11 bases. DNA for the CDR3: TGTGCCAGCAGTGGGGGGCGAGGTACTGAAGCTTTCTTT. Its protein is CASSGGRGTEAFF.

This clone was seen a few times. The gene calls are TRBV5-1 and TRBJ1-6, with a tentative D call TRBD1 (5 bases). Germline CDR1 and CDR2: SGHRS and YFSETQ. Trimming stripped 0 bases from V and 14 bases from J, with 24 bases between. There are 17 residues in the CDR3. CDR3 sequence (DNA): TGCGCCAGCAGCTTGGCTAGTCGGCAGGGCCTGGTTCGTTCCCTCCACTTT. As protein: CASSLASRQGLVRSLHF.

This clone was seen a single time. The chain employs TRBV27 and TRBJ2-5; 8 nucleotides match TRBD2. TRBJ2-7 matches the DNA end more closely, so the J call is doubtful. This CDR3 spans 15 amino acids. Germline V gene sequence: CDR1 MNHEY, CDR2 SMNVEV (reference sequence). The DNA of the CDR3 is TGTGCCAGCAGTCTACTCACTAGCGGAGGCTACGAGCAGTACTTC. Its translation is CASSLLTSGGYEQYF.

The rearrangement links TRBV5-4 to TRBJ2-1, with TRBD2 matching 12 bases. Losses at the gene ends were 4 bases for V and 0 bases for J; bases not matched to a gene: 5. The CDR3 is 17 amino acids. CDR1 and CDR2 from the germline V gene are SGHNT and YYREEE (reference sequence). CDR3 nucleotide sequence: TGTGCCAGCAGCCCTGGACTAGCGGGGAGCTCCTACAATGAGCAGTTCTTC. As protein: CASSPGLAGSSYNEQFF.

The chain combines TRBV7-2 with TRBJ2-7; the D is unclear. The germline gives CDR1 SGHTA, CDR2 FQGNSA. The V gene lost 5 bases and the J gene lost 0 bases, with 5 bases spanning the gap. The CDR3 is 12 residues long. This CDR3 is CASSPSSYEQYF. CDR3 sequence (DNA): TGTGCCAGCAGCCCGAGCTCCTACGAGCAGTACTTC. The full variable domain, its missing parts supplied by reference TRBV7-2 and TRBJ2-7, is GAGVSQSPSNKVTEKGKDVELRCDPISGHTALYWYRQSLGQGLEFLIYFQGNSAPDKSGLPSDRFSAERTGGSVSTLTIQRTQQEDSAVYLCASSPSSYEQYFGPGTRLTVT.

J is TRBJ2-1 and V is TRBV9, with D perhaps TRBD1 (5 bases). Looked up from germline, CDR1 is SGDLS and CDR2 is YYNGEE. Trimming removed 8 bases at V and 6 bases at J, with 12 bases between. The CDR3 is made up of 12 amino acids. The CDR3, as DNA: TGTGCCAGTCAAGGGGTAGGCAATGAGCAGTTCTTC. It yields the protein CASQGVGNEQFF.

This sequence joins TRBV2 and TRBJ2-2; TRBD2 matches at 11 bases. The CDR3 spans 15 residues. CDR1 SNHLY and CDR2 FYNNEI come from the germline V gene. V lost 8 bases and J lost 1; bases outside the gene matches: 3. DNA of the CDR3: TGTGCCAGCGGGGGGACTAGCGGGAACACCGGGGAGCTGTTTTTT. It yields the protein CASGGTSGNTGELFF. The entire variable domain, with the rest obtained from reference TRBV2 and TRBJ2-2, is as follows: EPEVTQTPSHQVTQMGQEVILRCVPISNHLYFYWYRQILGQKVEFLVSFYNNEISEKSEIFDDQFSVERPDGSNFTLKIRSTKLEDSAMYFCASGGTSGNTGELFFGEGSRLTVL.

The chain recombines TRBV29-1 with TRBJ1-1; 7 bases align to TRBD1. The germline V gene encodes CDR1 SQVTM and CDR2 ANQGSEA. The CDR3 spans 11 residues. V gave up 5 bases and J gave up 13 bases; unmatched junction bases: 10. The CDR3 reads CSVLGRDRYFF. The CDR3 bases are TGCAGCGTTCTTGGTCGGGACAGATATTTCTTT.

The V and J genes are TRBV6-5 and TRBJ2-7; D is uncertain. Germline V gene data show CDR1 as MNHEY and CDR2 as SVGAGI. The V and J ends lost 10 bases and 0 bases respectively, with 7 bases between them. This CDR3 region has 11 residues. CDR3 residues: CAIYSSYEQYF. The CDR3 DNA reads TGTGCCATCTACAGCTCCTACGAGCAGTACTTC.